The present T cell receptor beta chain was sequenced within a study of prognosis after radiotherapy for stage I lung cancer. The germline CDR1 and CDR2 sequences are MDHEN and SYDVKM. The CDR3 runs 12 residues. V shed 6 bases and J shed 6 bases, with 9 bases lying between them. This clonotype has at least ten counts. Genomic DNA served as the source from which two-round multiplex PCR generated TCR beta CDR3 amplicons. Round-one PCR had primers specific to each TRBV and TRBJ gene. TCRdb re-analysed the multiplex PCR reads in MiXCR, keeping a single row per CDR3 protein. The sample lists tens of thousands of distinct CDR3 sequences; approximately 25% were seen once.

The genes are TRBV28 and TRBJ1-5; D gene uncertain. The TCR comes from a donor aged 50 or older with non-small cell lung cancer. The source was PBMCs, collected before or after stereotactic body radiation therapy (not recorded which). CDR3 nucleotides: TGTGCCAGCAGGTCCCTAGCTCAGCCCCAGCATTTT. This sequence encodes CASRSLAQPQHF.